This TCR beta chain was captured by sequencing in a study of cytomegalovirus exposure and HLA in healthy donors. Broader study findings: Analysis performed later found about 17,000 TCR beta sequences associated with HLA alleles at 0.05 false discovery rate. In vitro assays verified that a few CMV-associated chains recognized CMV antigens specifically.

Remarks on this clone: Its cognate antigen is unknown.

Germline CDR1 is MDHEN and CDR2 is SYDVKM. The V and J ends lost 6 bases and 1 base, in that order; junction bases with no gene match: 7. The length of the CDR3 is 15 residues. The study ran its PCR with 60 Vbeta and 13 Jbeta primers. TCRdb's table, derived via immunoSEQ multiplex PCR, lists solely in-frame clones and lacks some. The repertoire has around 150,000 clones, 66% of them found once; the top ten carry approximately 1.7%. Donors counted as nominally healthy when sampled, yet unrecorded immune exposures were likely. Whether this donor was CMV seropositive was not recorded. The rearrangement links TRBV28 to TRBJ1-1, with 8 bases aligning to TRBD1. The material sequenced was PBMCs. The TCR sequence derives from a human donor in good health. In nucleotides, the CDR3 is TGTGCCAGCAGCGCAGGGGGCCTTCGGAACACTGAAGCTTTCTTT. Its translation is CASSAGGLRNTEAFF.